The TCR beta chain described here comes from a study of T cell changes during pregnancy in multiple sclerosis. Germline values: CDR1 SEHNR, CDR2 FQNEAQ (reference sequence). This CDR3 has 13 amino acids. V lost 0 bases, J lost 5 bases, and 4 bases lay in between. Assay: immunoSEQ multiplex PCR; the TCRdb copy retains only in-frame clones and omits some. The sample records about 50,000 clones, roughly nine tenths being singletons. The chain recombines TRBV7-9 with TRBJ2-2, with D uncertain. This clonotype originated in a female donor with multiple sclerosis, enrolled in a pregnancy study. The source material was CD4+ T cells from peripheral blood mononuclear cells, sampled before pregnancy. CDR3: CASSLALTGELFF. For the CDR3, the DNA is TGTGCCAGCAGCTTAGCGCTAACCGGGGAGCTGTTTTTT.